This T cell receptor (beta chain) originates from a study of blood T cell repertoires in COVID-19. Study context: Nucleic acid was either cDNA or gDNA, and it came from T cells, B-cell-depleted T cells, or PBMCs.

Original data processing: Amplification with reference gene primers provided the estimates of nucleated cell counts. Generated by immunoSEQ multiplex PCR, the TCRdb table keeps only in-frame clones and is missing some. The DNA was the basis for D and trimming; V, J and clone size are from that table. The table records hundreds of thousands of clones, roughly four fifths of them present only once. This sequence was found in a woman aged 55-69 years with active or convalescent COVID-19. Sequencing was performed on peripheral blood.

CDR3 sequence reads: CASSYSGLAGSDTQYF. The CDR3 nucleotides are TGTGCCAGCAGTTACTCGGGCCTAGCGGGTTCAGATACGCAGTATTTT. The genes are TRBV6-5 and TRBJ2-3; 8 bases match TRBD2. Germline V gene lookup returns CDR1 MNHEY and CDR2 SVGAGI. The CDR3 is 16 amino acids. The V segment lost 0 bases and the J segment 4 bases; nucleotides outside the gene matches: 6.